These 3 T cell receptor beta chains were sequenced from one sample in a study of monozygotic twins with inflammatory bowel disease. TCRdb reprocessed the 5' RACE reads; each CDR3 protein has one entry and no DNA is given. In all, the sample yields some 99,000 distinct CDR3 sequences. The sequenced material came from blood. These receptors were obtained from a human donor with ulcerative colitis or Crohn's disease, or a healthy co-twin of an affected twin (not recorded which).

The rearrangement joins TRBV7-8 to TRBJ1-1. The CDR3 has 13 residues. The germline gives CDR1 SGHVS, CDR2 FQNEAQ. CDR3 sequence reads: CASSLDTNTEAFF.

V is TRBV7-2 and J is TRBJ2-6; TCRdb returns TRBD2, unconfirmable since there is no DNA. Germline V gives CDR1 SGHTA, CDR2 FQGNSA. The CDR3 spans 16 residues. The CDR3 reads CASSPKGLTGANVLTF.

The rearrangement links TRBV5-4 to TRBJ1-4. The CDR3 runs to 13 residues. Germline lookup yields CDR1 SGHNT and CDR2 YYREEE (reference sequence). The chain's CDR3 is CASSHGLGEKLFF.